This TCR beta chain is drawn from a study of blood T cells in healthy people across ages. This clonotype was counted only a few times. Sample-barcoded 5' priming and a J-beta primer mix drove a second PCR of 7 to 11 cycles. The study obtained at least 2.5 million CDR3-containing paired-end reads from every sample. Using its own MiXCR run on the 5' RACE reads, TCRdb lists one record per CDR3 protein. The sample includes about 1.1 million distinct CDR3 sequences, 35% to 45% of them seen just once. Per the germline V gene, CDR1 is SGHTA and CDR2 is FQGNSA. The CDR3 has 16 amino acids. V was pared by 1 base and J by 11 bases, with 20 bases between.

The J gene is TRBJ1-4, the V gene TRBV7-2, with D uncertain. The sample comprised blood. The sequence was obtained from a young man in good health. The CDR3, as DNA: TGTGCCAGCAGCTTAGAGTCCGGCAGGTCGGGCTGGAAACTGTTTTTT. Residues: CASSLESGRSGWKLFF.